The source of this T cell receptor beta chain is a study of control samples from healthy donors and cancer patients (dated by TCRdb to the early 2020s). The germline V gene yields LGHNA for CDR1 and YSLEER for CDR2. A distance of 7 bases separates the germline ends of V and J, which lose 1 base and 0 bases respectively. The CDR3 runs 15 amino acids, cysteine and phenylalanine included. Here the CDR3 DNA is all that survives: 45 bases in frame from base 1. Remarks on this clone: The target of this receptor is not known. No qualities accompany the bases; no much larger clone lies one base away.

Library construction relied on the immunoSEQ multiplex PCR assay. TCRdb retrieved this table from immuneACCESS and kept in-frame rearrangements only. Not all clones are present; in checked studies, unresolved V genes account for under half, and no reason is known for the remainder. The sample includes about 120,000 clones, with approximately 90% observed a single time. 7.8% of the sample lies in the top ten. The source of this sequence is a woman aged 18-30 years in good health. The sequencing sample was made of blood. Here the chain combines TRBV4-3 and TRBJ2-1, with TRBD2 as a weak D call on 6 bases. The CDR3: CASSQAAGSYNEQFF. The nucleotide sequence reads TGCGCCAGCAGCCAAGCAGCGGGCTCCTACAATGAGCAGTTCTTC.